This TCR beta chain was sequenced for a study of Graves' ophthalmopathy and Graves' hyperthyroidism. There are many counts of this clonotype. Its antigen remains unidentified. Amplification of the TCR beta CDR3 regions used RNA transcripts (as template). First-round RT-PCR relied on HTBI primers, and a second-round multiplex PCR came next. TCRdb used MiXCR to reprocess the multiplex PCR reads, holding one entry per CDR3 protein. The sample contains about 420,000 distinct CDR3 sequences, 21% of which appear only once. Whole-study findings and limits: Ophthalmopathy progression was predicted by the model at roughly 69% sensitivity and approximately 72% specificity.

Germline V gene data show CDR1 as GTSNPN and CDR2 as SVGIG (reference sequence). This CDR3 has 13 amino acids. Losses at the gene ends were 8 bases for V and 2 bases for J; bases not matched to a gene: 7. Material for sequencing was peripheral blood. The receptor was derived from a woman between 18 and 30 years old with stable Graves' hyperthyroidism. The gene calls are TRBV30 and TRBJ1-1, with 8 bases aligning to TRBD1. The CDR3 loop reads CAQAAGGNTEAFF. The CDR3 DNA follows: TGTGCCCAAGCAGCAGGGGGCAACACTGAAGCTTTCTTT.